This is a list of T cell receptor beta chains from one sample in a study of OX40 agonist ivuxolimab in advanced cancers. Sequencing was performed with immunoSEQ multiplex PCR; in TCRdb, only in-frame clones are kept and a portion is missing. The repertoire includes some 62,000 clones, about 90% of them detected once, and less than 6% sits in the top ten. The sample here was CD4+ or CD8+ T cells sorted from blood, taken in a trial of the OX40 agonist ivuxolimab. These receptors all stem from an adult with an advanced solid tumor such as melanoma, head and neck, liver or kidney cancer. Each CDR3 is given with its conserved first and last residue.

J: TRBJ2-3
V: TRBV5-1
CDR3: CASTRGGQGADTQYF

J: TRBJ1-1
V: TRBV30
CDR3: CAWRRGAEVNTEAFF

J: TRBJ2-3
V: TRBV5-1
CDR3: CASSRMNADTQYF

J: TRBJ1-1
V: TRBV15
CDR3: CATSLGGTGNTEAFF

J: TRBJ2-7
V: TRBV2
CDR3: CASSELLGQYF

J: TRBJ2-5
V: TRBV5-1
CDR3: CASSLSGSAREETQYF

J: TRBJ2-7
V: TRBV18
CDR3: CASSPTRDTYEQYF

J: TRBJ2-4
V: TRBV5-1
CDR3: CASSLTPGTKMVAIQYF

J: TRBJ2-7
V: TRBV6-6
CDR3: CASRNTDWTNSYEQYF

J: TRBJ2-7
V: TRBV6-6
CDR3: CASRQAGGPSYEQYF

J: TRBJ2-3
V: TRBV29-1
CDR3: CSVAGTSGTDTQYF

J: TRBJ2-5
V: TRBV28
CDR3: CASSGHTAGETQYF

J: TRBJ2-1
V: TRBV5-6
CDR3: CASSLLRNEQFF

J: TRBJ2-2
V: TRBV5-1
CDR3: CASSLAIGLSNTGELFF

J: TRBJ2-7
V: TRBV29-1
CDR3: CSVERTGSGEQYF

J: TRBJ2-7
V: TRBV7-9
CDR3: CASSLGVGAYEQYF

J: TRBJ2-7
V: TRBV10-2
CDR3: CASSESTREQYF

J: TRBJ1-1
V: TRBV11-2
CDR3: CASSLAPGNTEAFF

J: TRBJ2-1
V: TRBV9
CDR3: CASIEVGSYNEQFF

J: TRBJ1-1
V: TRBV10-1
CDR3: CASSGTSGGTEAFF

J: TRBJ1-3
V: TRBV6-1
CDR3: CASLEHRNTIYF

J: TRBJ1-1
V: TRBV4-1
CDR3: CASSQEGGSRTEAFF

J: TRBJ1-5
V: TRBV19
CDR3: CATSGQYSNQPQHF

J: TRBJ1-6
V: TRBV5-1
CDR3: CASSQQDLGSPLHF